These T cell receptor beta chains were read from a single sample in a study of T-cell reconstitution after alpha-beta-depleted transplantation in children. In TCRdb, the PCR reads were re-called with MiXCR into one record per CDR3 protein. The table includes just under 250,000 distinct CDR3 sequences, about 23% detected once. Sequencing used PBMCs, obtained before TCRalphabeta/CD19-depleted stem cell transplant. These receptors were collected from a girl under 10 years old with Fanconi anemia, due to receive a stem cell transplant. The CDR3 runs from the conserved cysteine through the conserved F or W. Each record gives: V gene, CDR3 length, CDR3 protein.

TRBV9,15,CASSVGGRRTDTQYF
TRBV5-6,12,CATRRVGNEQFF
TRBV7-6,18,CASSLLGGRLFSYNEQFF
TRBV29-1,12,CSVEDNTDTQYF
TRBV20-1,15,CSAREPISFAYEQYF
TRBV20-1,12,CSAGRNTDTQYF
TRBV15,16,CATSRDAGIQYNEQFF
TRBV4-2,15,CASSQDGGSSYEQYF
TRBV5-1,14,CASSLDRTYTEAFF
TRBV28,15,CASSLGFQGNQPQHF
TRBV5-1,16,CASSLTTGGASYEQYF
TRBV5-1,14,CASRQLQGRETQYF
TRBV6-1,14,CASNGQRNTGELFF
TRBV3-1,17,CASSPMISGRVPYEQYF
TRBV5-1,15,CASSLTGGVQETQYF
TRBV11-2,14,CASSLGTSGNEQFF
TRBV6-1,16,CASSKGAGANTGELFF
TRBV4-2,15,CASSRHNPGTDTQYF
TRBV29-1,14,CSVGGPSSTDTQYF
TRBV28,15,CASSPYALSTDTQYF
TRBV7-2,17,CASSRTSGGAGSYEQYF
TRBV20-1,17,CSATPVPGTSGYNEQFF
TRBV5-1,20,CASSLAQGRQALSGANVLTF
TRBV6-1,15,CASSEVAGVQETQYF
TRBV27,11,CASHCDEKLFF
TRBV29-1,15,CSVGPRLAAYNEQFF
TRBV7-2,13,CASSSRTPYEQYF
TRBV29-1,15,CSVVREGLPYNEQFF
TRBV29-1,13,CSVEGTATDTQYF
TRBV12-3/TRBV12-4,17,CASSTTSGLHTYNEQFF
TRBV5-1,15,CASSLAPLEVNEQSF
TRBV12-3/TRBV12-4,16,CASSLSASGGAETQYF
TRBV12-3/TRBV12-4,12,CASTGAHREQFF
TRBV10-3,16,CAIRELAATSTDTQYF
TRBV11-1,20,CASSLLGLAGSSEYQETQYF
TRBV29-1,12,CSGGTGTYEQYF
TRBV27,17,CASSDYRLAGEPETQYF
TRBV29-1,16,CSVVSPGRAGRNEQFF
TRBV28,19,CASSLDFPSGGALYNEQFF
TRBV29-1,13,CSVAKGGDGEQYF
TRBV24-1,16,CATSEPGLAGGFEQFF
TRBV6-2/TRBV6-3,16,CASSYPMGQSYNEQFF
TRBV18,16,CASSPLGQTNGDTQYF
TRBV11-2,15,CASRGWSREDTEAFF
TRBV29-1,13,CSVRAGVPYEQYF
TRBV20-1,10,CSADWNEQFF
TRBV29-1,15,CSVGTSGSPLNEQFF
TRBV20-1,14,CSASGPGENQPQHF
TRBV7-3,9,CAKTDTQYF
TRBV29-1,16,CSVLPTGGTGIYEQYF
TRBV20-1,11,CSTFPEETQYF
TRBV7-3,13,CASSIDTGGPKFF
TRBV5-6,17,CASSLGPWDSGANVLTF
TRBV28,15,CASSLIAGESYEQYF
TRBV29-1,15,CSVEHWDGVQETQYF